The following is a T cell receptor beta chain sequence with its context. Its target antigen remains unknown. No much larger clone exists at a distance of one base, and base qualities are not known. The sample comes from a study of cytomegalovirus exposure and HLA in healthy donors listed by TCRdb under 2017. Background for the entire study: According to an earlier analysis of a few hundred of the donors, 150 million to 200 million T cells yielded 100 million or so unique TCR beta sequences and 276 Gb of sequence data. An early release covering roughly 600 HLA-typed donors comprised roughly 300 gigabases of sequencing data and approximately 80 million unique TCR sequences. Of the 398 genotyped donors, roughly 80% fell in the genetic ancestry cluster associated with self-reported Caucasian donors. The study aimed to test whether cataloging public T cell receptors could reveal signatures of past pathogen exposure. The study profiled the T cell repertoires of fewer than 850 subjects by immunosequencing and related them to cytomegalovirus serostatus. Besides the first cohort of approximately 710 subjects, a separate validation cohort made up of roughly 120 different subjects was used. To predict cytomegalovirus infection status, the study brought together high-throughput TCR immunosequencing, statistical association of individual TCRs with disease status, and machine learning. In a later analysis, previously published TCR beta repertoires from 500 to 750 donors were re-analyzed and high-resolution HLA genotyping was added so that TCR occurrence patterns could be studied. Rather than drawing on any new phenotypic data, the later analysis identified candidate immune exposures from TCR beta sequences and the way those sequences occurred across donors. An earlier analysis of approximately 640 of the donors applied high-throughput TCR beta sequencing to assess whether each TCR beta V gene segment acted as functional or pseudogenic. Donor age, sex, ethnicity and CMV serostatus were compiled together with the repertoire data. A later genetic analysis used genome-wide SNP genotypes for about 55% of the 666 donors, treating that subset as a discovery cohort. Every repertoire in the discovery cohort had been generated on one and the same sequencing platform. HLA typing covered class I and class II loci at four-digit resolution. Typing coverage varied by locus: 629-630 donors for A, B, C, DRB1 and DQB1; 500 to 550 for DQA1; 606 for DPA1; 450 to 480 for DPB1. Roughly 5 DR-DQ haplotypes were handled as single units for association and clustering because linkage in the cohort was strong. Across some 400 genotyped donors of the cohort, an average of approximately 240,000 unique TCR beta nucleotide sequences per donor were sequenced, and approximately 17% of those sequences were non-productive. Study-level results and caveats: When HLA alleles, especially DR and DQ, strongly co-occurred, attributing TCR associations to individual alleles was difficult. The presence/absence analyses assumed that sequencing depth was roughly uniform across donors, and that assumption may not be true. A later genetic analysis associated a missense DCLRE1C variant with V-gene and J-gene trimming of TCR beta chains, and an independent cohort replicated the association. A total of 150 to 200 TCR beta chains were listed by the study as associated with cytomegalovirus. The classifier was reported to diagnose cytomegalovirus status with high specificity and sensitivity in both the original cohort and the validation cohort. The cohort was sequenced for TCR beta chains only, and without alpha or paired-chain data the features that could be detected were limited. A later genetic analysis reported fewer N-insertions in productive TCRs among donors in an Asian-associated ancestry cluster than the roughly 700-donor mean. The only immune exposure information available for the cohort was CMV serostatus. Around 16 rarely observed V segments, including chromosome 9 orphons, were excluded from the earlier analysis of approximately 500 of the donors because counts were too low. Three of the identified cytomegalovirus-associated TCR beta chains were confirmed in vitro to be specific for cytomegalovirus antigens. Broadly in line with IMGT annotations, most TCR beta V segments showed up in productive rearrangements about 90% or about 30% of the time in an earlier analysis of approximately 640 of the donors. Linkage disequilibrium might explain the correlated functional status among segregating V segments, but an unknown experimental factor could not be ruled out. According to a later analysis, most CMV-associated TCR beta chains appeared to be HLA-restricted, and the HLA associations seemed to be driven largely by CMV exposure. Some IMGT-functional V segments, including TRBV6-2 and TRBV6-3, could not be distinguished by the 87-base-pair reads and were therefore excluded. Because some donors lacked HLA typing at each locus, the association tests relied only on the typed subset. Most TCR sequences were observed very rarely across donors, whereas some public TCRs were present in many individuals. In a later analysis, TCR association rates were found to vary across HLA loci, with the most associated TCRs seen for DRB1 alleles and the fewest for HLA-C alleles. At a false discovery rate of 0.05, a later analysis linked 15,000 to 20,000 TCR beta sequences to specific HLA alleles. A later analysis found that HLA-associated TCR beta chains were more clonally expanded and had lower generation probabilities than equally common non-associated chains. It was suggested by the authors that the approach could potentially be generalized to other disease states and immunological phenotypes. Several of the top co-occurrence clusters appeared to be linked to parvovirus B19, influenza, CMV and Epstein-Barr virus, according to a later analysis. A cluster of highly shared sequence variants was judged likely to represent a technical artifact of the sequencing pipeline. A further reported finding was that TCR beta sequences accurately predicted the HLA-A and HLA-B alleles for most subjects in the first cohort.

Libraries were prepared through the immunoSEQ multiplex PCR assay. For the multiplex PCR, a mixture combining 60 forward primers for TCR Vbeta segments and 13 reverse primers for TCR Jbeta segments was used. A multiplex PCR assay on genomic DNA amplified the CDR3 region of rearranged TCR beta genes. The amplified TCR beta libraries were sequenced on the Illumina HiSeq System as 87-base-pair reads. From the authors' description of their analysis: A later analysis counted approximately 84 million unique TCR beta chains across the 600 to 850 repertoires, and 9.5 million to 11 million of these chains were shared by at least two donors. A nearest-neighbor algorithm error-corrected the raw reads and collapsed the reads into unique sequences, merging closely related sequences to remove PCR and sequencing errors. V, D and J gene segments were assigned by aligning CDR3 sequences to IMGT reference sequences. For a sequence to be retained, a match of at least six nucleotides was required to both a V gene segment and a J gene segment. A rearrangement counted as productive if the CDR3 had no stop codons and remained in frame with V and J, and every other rearrangement counted as non-productive. Following IMGT convention, CDR3 was defined as the stretch from the second conserved V-encoded cysteine up to the conserved J-encoded phenylalanine. The earlier analysis of about 590 of the donors excluded sequences that lacked an unambiguous match to a single V gene segment. An earlier analysis of over 450 of the donors classified V segments as functional when productive rearrangements were above 56.7% and as segregating when the standard deviation between donors was above 5%. To diagnose cytomegalovirus status from the catalog of TCR beta chain sequences, a statistical classification framework was built. In a later analysis, TCR nucleotide sequences were compared against IMGT/GENE-DB human TR gene sequences so that V and J genes could be assigned. In a later analysis, CDR3 sequences and most-parsimonious VDJ recombination scenarios were assigned using the TCRdist pipeline. In a later analysis, each TCR beta chain was defined by its CDR3 amino acid sequence together with its V-gene family, and reads lacking a unique V-gene family were excluded. As a way to deal with suspected cross-contamination and a sequencing artifact, a later analysis dropped roughly 600 nucleotide sequences that were highly shared and had low generation probability. In a later analysis, a clonal expansion index for each public chain was calculated from normalized within-repertoire ranks of inferred template counts. In a later analysis, generation probabilities were computed with a VDJ recombination model fitted to out-of-frame rearrangements, and the resulting probabilities were checked against IGoR. In a later analysis, TCR-TCR, TCR-HLA and TCR-CMV co-occurrence was scored with hypergeometric tests, and a repertoire-size bias correction was applied to TCR pairs. A later analysis estimated false discovery rates by permuting HLA or CMV assignments 20 times. In a later analysis, co-occurring TCRs were grouped with DBSCAN, and TCRdist sequence similarity was added when clustering was performed within HLA-allele-positive subsets. For co-occurrence clustering, repertoires with fewer than 30,000 or more than 120,000 public chains were excluded, along with four to six repertoires with anomalous nucleotide sharing. TCRdb took this table from immuneACCESS and kept in-frame rearrangements with V and J called. Such tables lack part of the clones; where checked against another copy, unresolved V genes explain under half of the gap, and the rest is unexplained. The V and J calls and the clone size are those of that table, but D and trimming were determined from the DNA. In this sample the table shows fewer than 250,000 clones, approximately 79% of which occur a single time. The ten largest clones add up to 1.6% of the sample.

From the cysteine up to the phenylalanine, the CDR3 has a length of 14 residues. The DNA shown is the 42-base CDR3, in frame from base 1. Via the germline V gene, CDR1 is MNHEY and CDR2 SVGAGI. V lost 4 bases and J lost 2 bases; the stretch between them is 9 bases long. The cohort consisted of fewer than 700 healthy bone marrow donors. At the time of sampling, all cohort members were nominally healthy, though unrecorded immune exposures were likely present. The donor was CMV seronegative and belonged to the group of 352 seronegative cohort members. A peripheral blood sample was collected from each donor, and TCR beta sequencing was performed on peripheral blood mononuclear cells. Genomic DNA extraction from the blood cell samples was performed with the Qiagen DNeasy Blood Extraction Kit.

The material sequenced was PBMCs. The sequence was collected from a woman between 18 and 29 years old in good health and CMV-seronegative. The sequence is built from TRBV6-5 and TRBJ2-1; the D gene cannot be resolved reliably. The bases are TGTGCCAGCAGTTCAGACTTAGCCTACAATGAGCAGTTCTTC. This encodes CASSSDLAYNEQFF.